This TCR beta chain was identified in a study of blood T cell repertoires in COVID-19. Study context: Some COVID-19 samples were acute and others convalescent; all came from the United States, Italy and Spain. Sources were T cells, B-cell-depleted T cells, or PBMCs; the material itself was cDNA or gDNA.

The length of the CDR3 is 13 residues. Germline CDR1 and CDR2: GTSNPN and SVGIG (reference sequence). As originally analysed: The authors estimated nucleated cell counts from reference gene primer amplification. Repertoires were generated with immunoSEQ multiplex PCR, while TCRdb's copy carries only in-frame clones and drops some. The V and J calls and clone size were taken over from that table, and D and trimming were inferred from the DNA. Of about 330,000 clones in the sample, around 88% are singletons; the top ten hold about 1.2%. This chain links TRBV30 with TRBJ1-5; D might be TRBD1 (5 bases). Sequencing input: peripheral blood. The receptor's source is a woman in her 50s with acute or convalescent COVID-19. As DNA, the CDR3 is TGTGCTTATCAGGGTAATAGCAATCAGCCCCAGCATTTT. Translated, it gives CAYQGNSNQPQHF.